What follows are 32 T cell receptor beta chains derived from one specimen sequenced in a study of T cell repertoires in cytomegalovirus infection. TCRdb redid the calling of the reads with MiXCR, one entry per CDR3 protein. The sample consists of 100,000 or so distinct CDR3 sequences, 25% to 35% of them appearing once. These receptors lack a known antigen. Sequences were derived from CD8+ T cells from cultured PBMCs, sampled from culture after CMV antigen stimulation. The receptor source for this set is a human donor in good health (CMV status not recorded). Some clones in this sample may be carry-over from other donors' samples.

This clonotype has ten or more counts. V usage is TRBV12-3 or TRBV12-4 and J usage is TRBJ1-6; no clear D gene. Trimming stripped 2 bases from V and 9 bases from J, with 5 bases between. The CDR3 extends over 12 amino acids. The CDR3 sequence is CASSLMGSPLHF. The CDR3 DNA follows: TGTGCCAGCAGTTTAATGGGTTCACCCCTCCACTTT.

The chain carries TRBV29-1 and TRBJ2-7, with TRBD2 matching 13 bases. Looked up from germline, CDR1 is SQVTM and CDR2 is ANQGSEA. The CDR3 loop spans 17 amino acids. J gave up 4 bases and V 1 base, and 10 bases lay outside the gene matches. The CDR3 DNA reads TGCAGCGTTGAAGTAGTGGGCGAGACTAGCGGGAGGTACGAGCAGTACTTC. It encodes CSVEVVGETSGRYEQYF.

This clonotype has at least ten counts. The CDR3 spells CASSLGVTYEQYF. In nucleotides, the CDR3 is TGTGCCAGCAGCCTCGGGGTAACCTACGAGCAGTACTTC. V gene TRBV7-6 combines with J gene TRBJ2-7; D is possibly TRBD2 (5 bases). CDR1 and CDR2 from the germline V gene are SGHVS and FNYEAQ. This CDR3 has 13 residues. V lost 5 bases, J lost 2 bases, and 10 bases lay in between.

This clonotype has only a few counts. This chain connects TRBV12-3 or TRBV12-4 to TRBJ2-7; no reliable D call. The CDR3 extends over 14 amino acids. V was shortened by 0 bases and J by 3 bases, with 9 bases between the two germline ends. This CDR3 is CASSLADGYYEQYF. In DNA, the CDR3 is TGTGCCAGCAGTTTAGCAGACGGATACTACGAGCAGTACTTC.

J is TRBJ1-3 and V is TRBV20-1, with unresolved D. Germline V gene data show CDR1 as DFQATT and CDR2 as SNEGSKA (reference sequence). The CDR3 consists of 14 residues. Trimming removed 6 bases from V and 0 bases from J, with 12 bases in between. The CDR3, as DNA: TGCAGTGCCGCGGACGGATACTCTGGAAACACCATATATTTT. This gives the protein CSAADGYSGNTIYF.

Only a few counts were recorded for this clonotype. V usage is TRBV2 and J usage is TRBJ2-4, with D possibly called TRBD1 or TRBD2 (6 bases each). CDR1 SNHLY and CDR2 FYNNEI come from the germline V gene. This CDR3 is 15 amino acids long. The ends were cut back, 1 base at V and 7 bases at J, with 14 bases in the middle. The chain's CDR3 is CASSEGFFGGNIQYF. CDR3 DNA: TGTGCCAGCAGTGAAGGCTTCTTCGGGGGCAACATTCAGTACTTC.

The chain joins TRBV19 to TRBJ2-3, with D maybe TRBD2 (5 bases). The length of the CDR3 is 16 residues. Trimming pared 7 bases from V and 0 bases from J, leaving 17 bases between. The germline CDR1 and CDR2 sequences are LNHDA and SQIVND (reference sequence). In nucleotides, the CDR3 is TGTGCCAGTACCCCTCGGACTTTCACTAGCACAGATACGCAGTATTTT. This translates into CASTPRTFTSTDTQYF.

This chain uses TRBV11-1 with TRBJ2-1; 8 bases line up with TRBD1. Germline assignment: CDR1 SGHAT and CDR2 FQDESV (reference sequence). After removal of 5 bases from V and 5 bases from J, the junction contained 8 bases not matched to a gene. CDR3 length: 15 amino acids. The CDR3 protein is CASSPRTGRNNEQFF. Written as DNA, the CDR3 is TGTGCCAGCAGCCCTCGGACAGGGAGAAACAATGAGCAGTTCTTC.

The chain joins TRBV6-4 to TRBJ2-1; 10 bases are shared with TRBD2. With V trimmed by 2 bases and J by 7 bases, 5 bases remained unmatched. This CDR3 spans 15 amino acids. The V gene's germline CDR1 is MRHNA and CDR2 SNTAGT. CDR3 amino acids: CASSDERGGHNEQFF. DNA for the CDR3: TGTGCCAGCAGTGACGAGCGGGGGGGCCATAATGAGCAGTTCTTC.

The CDR3 DNA reads TGTGCCAGCAGCCCCGACACGGAGACCCAGTACTTC. This codes for CASSPDTETQYF. The chain links TRBV11-2 to TRBJ2-5; D remains ambiguous. There are 12 residues in the CDR3. Germline CDR1 SGHAT, CDR2 FQNNGV. The V and J ends lost 5 bases and 5 bases respectively, with 9 bases between them. The full variable domain, rest sourced from reference TRBV11-2 and TRBJ2-5, is EAGVAQSPRYKIIEKRQSVAFWCNPISGHATLYWYQQILGQGPKLLIQFQNNGVVDDSQLPKDRFSAERLKGVDSTLKIQPAKLEDSAVYLCASSPDTETQYFGPGTRLLVL.

This clonotype ranks as medium-sized. The chain carries TRBV7-2 and TRBJ2-5; 12 bases map to TRBD1. The CDR3 extends over 15 amino acids. The trim removed 3 bases at V and 5 bases at J, leaving 4 bases unmatched. The germline V gene has CDR1 SGHTA and CDR2 FQGNSA. The CDR3 nucleotides are TGTGCCAGCAGCTTCGGGACAGGGGGCCGGGAGACCCAGTACTTC. This sequence encodes CASSFGTGGRETQYF.

There are a few counts of this clonotype. V and J are TRBV7-9 and TRBJ1-1, with D unresolved. With 4 bases removed from V and 0 bases from J, the gap between germline ends came to 15 bases. Germline-derived CDR1 and CDR2 are SEHNR and FQNEAQ (reference sequence). The length of the CDR3 is 16 residues. The CDR3 nucleotides are TGTGCCAGCAGCTCCTCCCGGGCGTCCATGAACACTGAAGCTTTCTTT. Translating it yields CASSSSRASMNTEAFF.

This chain connects TRBV20-1 to TRBJ1-5, with D possibly matching TRBD1 (5 bases). Germline V gene sequence: CDR1 DFQATT, CDR2 SNEGSKA (reference sequence). V was pared by 3 bases and J by 7 bases, with 13 bases between. The CDR3 runs 13 residues. The CDR3 nucleotides read TGCAGTGCTAGGGACCTGGAGGGGCAGCCCCAGCATTTT. This codes for CSARDLEGQPQHF.

V usage is TRBV2 and J usage is TRBJ1-1, with no clear D. The CDR3 is 13 residues long. Germline V CDR1 and CDR2: SNHLY, FYNNEI. Trimming removed 8 bases from V and 0 bases from J, with 10 bases in between. The CDR3 region has the DNA TGTGCCAGCGGACCTATCATGAACACTGAAGCTTTCTTT. It codes for CASGPIMNTEAFF.

V is TRBV7-9 and J is TRBJ2-5; D is undetermined. From germline, CDR1 is SEHNR and CDR2 FQNEAQ (reference sequence). The CDR3 length is 15 residues. The V and J ends lost 2 bases and 1 base respectively, with 11 bases between them. The CDR3 region has the DNA TGTGCCAGCAGCTTACGGTTGGGCGGCCAAGAGACCCAGTACTTC. It translates to CASSLRLGGQETQYF.

The chain is built from TRBV7-4 and TRBJ2-2; tentative D call: TRBD2 (5 bases). Germline V gene sequence: CDR1 SGHVT, CDR2 SQSDAQ. Trimming took 2 bases from V and 5 from J, leaving 15 bases between them. The CDR3 runs 16 residues. The CDR3 DNA follows: TGTGCCAGCAGCTTAAGCCTCGAGGGAGAAACCGGGGAGCTGTTTTTT. It is translated as CASSLSLEGETGELFF.

This clonotype has at least ten counts. The V gene is TRBV10-3, the J gene TRBJ1-5; no definite D call. The V end lost 0 bases, the J end lost 4 bases, and 10 bases lay between the germline ends. The V gene's germline CDR1 is ENHRY and CDR2 SYGVKD. The CDR3 sequence is 15 residues long. The CDR3 DNA sequence: TGTGCCATCAGTGAGTCGACCGTTAAAAATCAGCCCCAGCATTTT. Its translation: CAISESTVKNQPQHF.

This clonotype has only one observation. The rearrangement joins TRBV20-1 to TRBJ1-2, with 7 bases fitting TRBD1. The germline CDR1 and CDR2 sequences are DFQATT and SNEGSKA (reference sequence). V shed 3 bases, J shed 1 base, and the junction held 5 bases outside the gene matches. This CDR3 has 14 amino acids. The CDR3: CSARAGDSNYGYTF. CDR3 nucleotides: TGCAGTGCTAGGGCAGGGGACAGTAACTATGGCTACACCTTC.

This clonotype appeared many times. The chain joins TRBV7-3 to TRBJ1-1, with D uncertain. Between the trimmed V and J ends, which lost 2 bases and 1 base, there was a span of 8 bases. CDR1 SGHTA and CDR2 FQGTGA come from the germline V gene. CDR3 length equals 14 residues. The CDR3 here is CASSLYAGNTEAFF. The CDR3 DNA sequence: TGTGCCAGCAGCTTATATGCAGGGAACACTGAAGCTTTCTTT.

The chain joins TRBV2 to TRBJ1-3; weak D call: TRBD1 (6 bases). CDR3 length: 16 amino acids. CDR1 and CDR2 from the germline V gene are SNHLY and FYNNEI. Trimming left V 6 bases short and J 1 base short, with 16 bases between. This CDR3 reads CASSGRGYGSGNTIYF. In DNA, the CDR3 is TGTGCCAGCAGCGGCAGGGGTTATGGGTCTGGAAACACCATATATTTT.

V and J are TRBV7-9 and TRBJ2-3; TRBD1 might be the D (5 bases). Germline assignment: CDR1 SEHNR and CDR2 FQNEAQ (reference sequence). The V end lost 1 base, the J end lost 5 bases, and 7 bases lay between the germline ends. This CDR3 contains 13 residues. The CDR3 loop is CASSLDRQDTQYF. The CDR3 nucleotides are TGTGCCAGCAGCTTAGACAGGCAAGATACGCAGTATTTT.

This clonotype was found a few times. The V gene is TRBV7-9, the J gene TRBJ2-5; the D gene could be TRBD1 or TRBD2 (5 bases each). Between the trimmed V and J ends, which lost 5 bases and 0 bases, there was a span of 10 bases. Germline V gives CDR1 SEHNR, CDR2 FQNEAQ (reference sequence). This CDR3 has 14 amino acids. DNA of the CDR3: TGTGCCAGCAGCCCACAGGACTACCAAGAGACCCAGTACTTC. Translated: CASSPQDYQETQYF.

The V and J genes are TRBV6-6 and TRBJ1-5; D is perhaps TRBD1 (5 bases). Trimming stripped 8 bases from V and 3 bases from J, with 17 bases between. CDR3 length: 15 amino acids. Per the germline V gene, CDR1 is MNHNY and CDR2 is SVGAGI (reference sequence). CDR3 residues: CASGIGGRDNQPQHF. CDR3 sequence (DNA): TGTGCCAGCGGAATCGGGGGACGGGACAATCAGCCCCAGCATTTT.

This chain joins TRBV19 and TRBJ1-5; no clear D gene. Between the trimmed V and J ends, which lost 8 bases and 6 bases, there was a span of 14 bases. CDR3 length equals 13 residues. The germline V gene has CDR1 LNHDA and CDR2 SQIVND (reference sequence). The CDR3 sequence is CASSLSAGQPQHF. In DNA form, the CDR3 reads TGTGCCAGTTCGTTGAGCGCCGGTCAGCCCCAGCATTTT.

The V call is TRBV20-1, the J call TRBJ2-7; D perhaps matches TRBD1 (5 bases). This CDR3 has 15 amino acids. V was trimmed by 0 bases and J by 2 bases, leaving 14 bases between them. Germline values: CDR1 DFQATT, CDR2 SNEGSKA (reference sequence). The CDR3 protein is CSARDFREVTYEQYF. The CDR3, as DNA: TGCAGTGCTAGAGATTTCAGGGAAGTAACCTACGAGCAGTACTTC.

The chain links TRBV25-1 to TRBJ2-7; D remains ambiguous. In germline, CDR1 is MGHDK, CDR2 SYGVNS. The CDR3 length is 12 residues. V lost 3 bases, J lost 3 bases, and 6 bases lay in between. The CDR3 nucleotides are TGTGCCAGCAGTGAGGTCGGCTACGAGCAGTACTTC. This codes for CASSEVGYEQYF.

This clonotype has ten or more counts. CDR3 nucleotides: TGTGCCAGCAGCCTCCGGGACAGGGGCCAGGAGACCCAGTACTTC. Its translation: CASSLRDRGQETQYF. The V gene is TRBV7-9, the J gene TRBJ2-5, with TRBD1 matching over 10 bases. Trimming cost V 5 bases and J 5 bases; bases outside gene matches: 8. Germline assignment: CDR1 SEHNR and CDR2 FQNEAQ (reference sequence). The CDR3 has 15 residues.

This clonotype was found a few times. The chain has TRBV11-2 and TRBJ1-2, with a weak D call TRBD1 (6 bases). The CDR3 spans 12 residues. Per germline, CDR1 SGHAT and CDR2 FQNNGV. The V end was cut by 8 bases, the J end by 8 bases, with 15 bases between. CDR3 in amino acids: CASYASGGGYTF. DNA for the CDR3: TGTGCCAGCTATGCGAGCGGGGGCGGCTACACCTTC.

This clonotype turned up a few times. This rearrangement joins TRBV4-1 to TRBJ1-1; the D gene is possibly TRBD1 (5 bases). The CDR3 extends over 16 amino acids. The ends were cut back, 0 bases at V and 4 bases at J, with 15 bases in the middle. Germline V gives CDR1 MGHRA, CDR2 YSYEKL. The CDR3 bases are TGCGCCAGCAGCCAAGAAGCAGGGTACTCTGGCACTGAAGCTTTCTTT. The encoded protein is CASSQEAGYSGTEAFF.

The V call is TRBV11-2, the J call TRBJ2-2; the match to TRBD1 covers 9 bases. Germline CDR1 and CDR2: SGHAT and FQNNGV. J gave up 2 bases and V 5 bases, and 12 bases lay outside the gene matches. The CDR3 spans 18 residues. In nucleotides, the CDR3 is TGTGCCAGCAGCCCAACGGCCGGGGGACAGGGCAACACCGGGGAGCTGTTTTTT. Translating it yields CASSPTAGGQGNTGELFF.

In the case of this clonotype: This may be a read error: a much more frequent sequence differs by one nucleotide. The rearrangement joins TRBV28 to TRBJ1-1; unclear D gene. This CDR3 is built from 13 residues. The V and J ends lost 3 bases and 5 bases respectively, with 10 bases between them. Germline V gives CDR1 MDHEN, CDR2 SYDVKM. The CDR3 is CASSFHPETEAFF. CDR3 coding DNA: TGTGCCAGCAGTTTCCACCCGGAGACTGAAGCTTTCTTT.

This clonotype was counted many times. The genes are TRBV2 and TRBJ2-1, with 11 bases that match TRBD1. The germline gives CDR1 SNHLY, CDR2 FYNNEI. There are 15 residues in the CDR3. V gave up 8 bases and J gave up 9 bases; unmatched junction bases: 12. CDR3 protein: CASVQAGTGGGEQFF. The DNA for the CDR3 is TGTGCCAGCGTCCAGGCCGGGACAGGGGGAGGTGAGCAGTTCTTC. Variable domain in full (rest from reference TRBV2 and TRBJ2-1): EPEVTQTPSHQVTQMGQEVILRCVPISNHLYFYWYRQILGQKVEFLVSFYNNEISEKSEIFDDQFSVERPDGSNFTLKIRSTKLEDSAMYFCASVQAGTGGGEQFFGPGTRLTVL.